The T cell receptor (beta chain) described here comes from a study of cytomegalovirus exposure and HLA in healthy donors. Primers for the PCR totalled 60 Vbeta and 13 Jbeta. This table comes from immunoSEQ multiplex PCR, and its TCRdb copy is limited to in-frame clones, with some not included. Of 150,000 to 160,000 clones listed, 65% to 85% are singletons. A remark on this clone: Its specificity is not known.

Study-wide results and caveats: Within an earlier analysis, most TCR beta V segments proved productive either about 87% or about 30% of the time. More than 150 TCR beta chains were listed as cytomegalovirus-associated. TCR beta V- and J-gene trimming, according to a later analysis, was linked to a missense DCLRE1C variant.

Though nominally healthy at sampling, donors likely had unrecorded immune exposures. The receptor's source is a man aged 18 to 29 in good health and CMV-seronegative. The specimen sequenced was PBMCs.

The DNA of the CDR3 is TGTGCCAGCAGTGGACAGAGGACTAGCGGGGGAACAGATACGCAGTATTTT. It specifies CASSGQRTSGGTDTQYF. The J gene is TRBJ2-3, the V gene TRBV25-1; 13 bases line up with TRBD2. The CDR3 length is 17 residues. The V segment lost 4 bases and the J segment 3 bases; nucleotides outside the gene matches: 7. Germline V gene lookup returns CDR1 MGHDK and CDR2 SYGVNS.